Each of the 2 T cell receptor beta chains below was sequenced from the same sample in a study of vaccination and CD4 T cells after COVID-19. The treatment is: roughly 10-day PBMC culture with coronavirus spike peptide pools or control peptides (ViraFEST assay). Cultured CD4+ T cell DNA was sequenced using the Oncomine TCR Beta short-read assay. TCRdb fed the PCR reads into MiXCR, producing one record per CDR3 protein. The sample has some 21,000 distinct CDR3 sequences, 60% seen once. For these receptors, no antigen is known. Specimen: CD4+ T cells from blood, cultured in vitro, collected after SARS-CoV-2 vaccination. The receptors stem from a human donor who received a COVID-19 vaccine.

The V and J genes are TRBV6-1 and TRBJ1-3, with no clear D. This CDR3 comprises 16 residues. The germline V gene encodes CDR1 MNHNS and CDR2 SASEGT. The V end was cut by 5 bases, the J end by 0 bases, with 14 bases between. The CDR3, as DNA: TGTGCCAGCAGTACGGGTCCGGCGGTCTCTGGAAACACCATATATTTT. It yields the protein CASSTGPAVSGNTIYF.

The chain links TRBV25-1 to TRBJ1-2, with unresolved D. V lost 7 bases to trimming and J lost 0 bases, with 9 bases between them. CDR3 length equals 13 residues. From germline, CDR1 is MGHDK and CDR2 SYGVNS. Here the CDR3 DNA reads TGTGCCAGCAAGGAGGGAACTAACTATGGCTACACCTTC. It translates to CASKEGTNYGYTF.